This T cell receptor beta chain was sequenced in a study of OX40 agonist ivuxolimab in advanced cancers. On this clone itself: The antigen is not known.

Study-wide points: Clonal expansion was seen in CD4+ and CD8+ blood T cells by week 6 at 0.1 to 3.0 mg/kg.

Repertoires were generated with immunoSEQ multiplex PCR, while TCRdb's copy carries only in-frame clones and drops some. The data show about 21,000 clones, about 88% seen once. If patients had autoimmune disease history or systemic immunosuppression, they were excluded. The CDR3 consists of 17 residues. This TCR was recovered from an adult with an advanced solid tumor such as melanoma, head and neck, liver or kidney cancer. The specimen was CD4+ or CD8+ T cells sorted from blood, collected in a trial of the OX40 agonist ivuxolimab. The V and J genes are TRBV12-2 and TRBJ1-2. TRBV12-2 is classified as a pseudogene. CDR3 coding DNA: TGTGCAAGTCGCTTAGCGCGGGGGCAGGTTCGAAACTATGGCTACACCTTC. The encoded protein is CASRLARGQVRNYGYTF.